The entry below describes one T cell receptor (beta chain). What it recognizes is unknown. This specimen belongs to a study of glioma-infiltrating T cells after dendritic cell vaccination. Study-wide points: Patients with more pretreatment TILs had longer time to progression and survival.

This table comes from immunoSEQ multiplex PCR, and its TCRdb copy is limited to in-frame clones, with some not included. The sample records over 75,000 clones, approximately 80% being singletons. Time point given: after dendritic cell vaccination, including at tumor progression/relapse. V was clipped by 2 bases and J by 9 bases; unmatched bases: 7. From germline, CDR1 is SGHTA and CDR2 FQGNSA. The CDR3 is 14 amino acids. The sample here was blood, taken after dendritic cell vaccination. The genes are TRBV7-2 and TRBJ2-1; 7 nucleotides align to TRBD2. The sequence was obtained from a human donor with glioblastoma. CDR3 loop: CASSLSGGYREQFF. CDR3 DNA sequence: TGTGCCAGCAGCTTATCCGGGGGGTACCGTGAGCAGTTCTTC.